This T cell receptor (beta chain) came from a study of T cells in narcolepsy (dated by TCRdb to the late 2010s). Regarding the study in general: Patients with narcolepsy type 1 or type 2 (NT1, NT2) were enrolled in the study together with healthy control donors. Autoreactive T cells targeting hypocretin neuron self-antigens (hypocretin, TRIB2) were sought in narcolepsy patients, and TCR Vbeta sequencing was used to track clonotypes in blood and CSF. Overall study outcomes, separate from this receptor: Numbers of sequenced blood memory CD4+ clonotypes were comparable, averaging approximately 42,000 in patients and under 35,000 in controls. Certain blood memory CD4+ repertoires from patients and controls had no sequences that matched autoreactive T cell clones. Plots comparing CSF and blood CD4+ T cell clonotypes from the same patient highlighted HCRT-specific and TRIB2-specific autoreactive clonotypes. Autoreactive clonotypes were reported to be detected serially in the blood of the same patients and of different patients, but not in the blood of healthy controls.

Points on this clone: This receptor's antigen is unknown. There are no base qualities to consult, and no much larger clone falls within one base.

Library generation was performed with the immunoSEQ multiplex PCR assay. Sourced from immuneACCESS, this table was stored by TCRdb with only in-frame sequences that have V and J called. A share of the clones is absent; for the studies checked, an unresolved V gene accounts for under half, and the remainder has no known explanation. For this sample there are 9,500 to 14,000 clones; approximately 94% appear just once. The ten largest clones take up about 1.1% of the sample. Including the terminal cysteine and phenylalanine, the CDR3 comprises 13 residues. The only DNA kept is the CDR3, 39 bases in frame from the first base. V and J are truncated by 5 bases and 3 bases respectively, leaving an intervening sequence of 10 bases. CDR1 and CDR2 are read off the germline V gene (reference sequence) as SGHAT and FQDESV. For TCR Vbeta sequencing, memory CD4+ T cells were sorted ex vivo from the peripheral blood of narcolepsy patients and healthy controls.

The sample comprised CD45RA- memory CD4+ T cells from PBMCs. According to the study, the label for this sample's cell subset or site signals: memory T cells sorted ex vivo from peripheral blood. The rearrangement combines TRBV11-1 with TRBJ1-1, with the D segment identity uncertain. This receptor was taken from a human donor with narcolepsy. The sequenced DNA: TGTGCCAGCAGCGGCGTGGGAGACACTGAAGCTTTCTTT. Protein translation: CASSGVGDTEAFF.